Listed below are T cell receptor beta chains from one sample, sequenced in a study of blood T cell repertoires in COVID-19. Profiling relied on immunoSEQ multiplex PCR, and the TCRdb table lists in-frame clones only, not all of them. This sample has roughly 86,000 clones, with around 85% found just once. Specimen: peripheral blood. These receptor sequences come from a woman older than 75 with COVID-19, enrolled during active disease. CDR3s include the opening cysteine and the closing phenylalanine or tryptophan. The order of the fields is V gene, clone size, CDR3 length, J gene, D gene, CDR3 DNA, CDR3 protein. D genes are given only for firm matches. Some rows have no size entry. The others give once, few or many, or a class for an expanded clone.

v_gene: TRBV19; abundance: .; len: 16; j_gene: TRBJ2-3; d_gene: TRBD2; CDR3nt: TGTGCCAGTAGTAAGGGACTAGCGGGAGATACCCATACGCAGTATTTT; CDR3aa: CASSKGLAGDTHTQYF
v_gene: TRBV6-5; abundance: .; len: 15; j_gene: TRBJ1-6; d_gene: .; CDR3nt: TGTGCCAGCAGGGGCAGGGCATCTAGTAGTTCACCCCTCCACTTT; CDR3aa: CASRGRASSSSPLHF
v_gene: TRBV10-3; abundance: .; len: 14; j_gene: TRBJ2-1; d_gene: TRBD2; CDR3nt: TGTGCCATTTCCCCGGGACTAGCGTACAATGAGCAGTTCTTC; CDR3aa: CAISPGLAYNEQFF
v_gene: TRBV11-2; abundance: .; len: 13; j_gene: TRBJ2-2; d_gene: .; CDR3nt: TGTGCCAGCAGCTTAGCTAGAGTCGGGGAGCTGTTTTTT; CDR3aa: CASSLARVGELFF
v_gene: TRBV30; abundance: .; len: 13; j_gene: TRBJ1-5; d_gene: .; CDR3nt: TGTGCCTGGAGTGAGGGGACTCGGCAGCCCCAGCATTTT; CDR3aa: CAWSEGTRQPQHF
v_gene: TRBV11-2; abundance: once; len: 16; j_gene: TRBJ2-7; d_gene: .; CDR3nt: TGTGCCAGCAGCCTCGCAGCCGGGACACCGCCCTACGAGCAGTACTTC; CDR3aa: CASSLAAGTPPYEQYF
v_gene: TRBV2; abundance: .; len: 14; j_gene: TRBJ1-4; d_gene: .; CDR3nt: TGTGCCAGCAGTTCTAGGATAACTAATGAAAAACTGTTTTTT; CDR3aa: CASSSRITNEKLFF
v_gene: TRBV7-2; abundance: few; len: 19; j_gene: TRBJ1-3; d_gene: TRBD1; CDR3nt: TGTGCCAGCAGCTTAGAGGGGGCGGGGCGGAGACTCTCTGGAAACACCATATATTTT; CDR3aa: CASSLEGAGRRLSGNTIYF
v_gene: TRBV12-5; abundance: .; len: 13; j_gene: TRBJ1-2; d_gene: .; CDR3nt: TGTGCTAGTGGCTCAGACAGCAACTATGGCTACACCTTC; CDR3aa: CASGSDSNYGYTF
v_gene: TRBV3-1/TRBV3-2; abundance: .; len: 18; j_gene: TRBJ2-2; d_gene: TRBD1; CDR3nt: TGTGCCAGCAGCCAAGGGGGGCAGGGGGCGCCGAGGACCGGGGAGCTGTTTTTT; CDR3aa: CASSQGGQGAPRTGELFF
v_gene: TRBV2; abundance: .; len: 14; j_gene: TRBJ2-3; d_gene: TRBD1; CDR3nt: TGTGCCAGCAGTGAACAGGGGGGCACAGATACGCAGTATTTT; CDR3aa: CASSEQGGTDTQYF
v_gene: TRBV9; abundance: medium-sized; len: 13; j_gene: TRBJ2-7; d_gene: TRBD1; CDR3nt: TGTGCCAGTACACCGGGACAGGGGTTCGAGCAGTACTTC; CDR3aa: CASTPGQGFEQYF
v_gene: TRBV5-1; abundance: .; len: 14; j_gene: TRBJ1-1; d_gene: .; CDR3nt: TGCGCCAGCAGCTTGGGAGGGGGGAACACTGAAGCTTTCTTT; CDR3aa: CASSLGGGNTEAFF
v_gene: TRBV7-2; abundance: few; len: 14; j_gene: TRBJ2-2; d_gene: TRBD2; CDR3nt: TGTGCCAGCAAGTCCGGGGGGGGCAACGGGGAGCTGTTTTTT; CDR3aa: CASKSGGGNGELFF
v_gene: TRBV27; abundance: .; len: 17; j_gene: TRBJ1-5; d_gene: TRBD1; CDR3nt: TGTGCCAGCAGTTTATGGACAGGGGCAAATCGCAATCAGCCCCAGCATTTT; CDR3aa: CASSLWTGANRNQPQHF
v_gene: TRBV27; abundance: .; len: 14; j_gene: TRBJ1-1; d_gene: .; CDR3nt: TGTGCCAGCAGTTTCGCAGGGGCCCATCGTGAAGCTTTCTTT; CDR3aa: CASSFAGAHREAFF
v_gene: TRBV11-1; abundance: .; len: 15; j_gene: TRBJ2-1; d_gene: TRBD2; CDR3nt: TGTGCCAGCAGCTTAGGACTAGCGGGGGCCAGTGAGCAGTTCTTC; CDR3aa: CASSLGLAGASEQFF
v_gene: TRBV5-8; abundance: .; len: 15; j_gene: TRBJ2-1; d_gene: TRBD2; CDR3nt: TGTGCCAGCAGCTTCGGGACTAGCGGGAGTAGGGAGCAGTTCTTC; CDR3aa: CASSFGTSGSREQFF
v_gene: TRBV5-4; abundance: .; len: 14; j_gene: TRBJ2-5; d_gene: TRBD2; CDR3nt: TGTGCCAGCAGCCCTCGGGGAGGGTATGAGACCCAGTACTTC; CDR3aa: CASSPRGGYETQYF
v_gene: TRBV6-2/TRBV6-3; abundance: once; len: 18; j_gene: TRBJ2-3; d_gene: .; CDR3nt: TGTGCCAGCAGTTACTCGATTCCGGGGGGCCGCTCCACAGATACGCAGTATTTT; CDR3aa: CASSYSIPGGRSTDTQYF
v_gene: TRBV2; abundance: few; len: 16; j_gene: TRBJ2-2; d_gene: .; CDR3nt: TGTGCCAGCATCCGGGAGTTGGGTTTGAACACCGGGGAGCTGTTTTTT; CDR3aa: CASIRELGLNTGELFF
v_gene: TRBV7-9; abundance: .; len: 12; j_gene: TRBJ1-4; d_gene: .; CDR3nt: TGTGCCAGCAGCTTACAGGATGAAAAACTGTTTTTT; CDR3aa: CASSLQDEKLFF
v_gene: TRBV5-6; abundance: .; len: 14; j_gene: TRBJ2-7; d_gene: TRBD1; CDR3nt: TGTGCCAGCAGCTTGGACAGGGGGCTTGACGAGCAGTACTTC; CDR3aa: CASSLDRGLDEQYF
v_gene: TRBV5-6; abundance: .; len: 16; j_gene: TRBJ2-2; d_gene: TRBD2; CDR3nt: TGTGCCAGCAGGATTCGGACTAGCGGATACACCGGGGAGCTGTTTTTT; CDR3aa: CASRIRTSGYTGELFF
v_gene: TRBV7-9; abundance: .; len: 15; j_gene: TRBJ1-2; d_gene: TRBD1; CDR3nt: TGTGCCAGCAGCTTTCGACAGGGGAACAACTATGGCTACACCTTC; CDR3aa: CASSFRQGNNYGYTF
v_gene: TRBV6-9; abundance: .; len: 18; j_gene: TRBJ2-5; d_gene: TRBD2; CDR3nt: TGTGCCAGCGGGACCGGGACTAGCGGGGGTATATACCAAGAGACCCAGTACTTC; CDR3aa: CASGTGTSGGIYQETQYF
v_gene: TRBV2; abundance: .; len: 20; j_gene: TRBJ2-4; d_gene: TRBD2; CDR3nt: TGTGCCAGCAGAGACCGATCGGGACTAGCGGGGGGGAGGCCCAAAAACATTCAGTACTTC; CDR3aa: CASRDRSGLAGGRPKNIQYF
v_gene: TRBV5-1; abundance: .; len: 14; j_gene: TRBJ2-1; d_gene: .; CDR3nt: TGCGCCAGCAGCTTGATGACGACAGGCAATGAGCAGTTCTTC; CDR3aa: CASSLMTTGNEQFF
v_gene: TRBV18; abundance: .; len: 13; j_gene: TRBJ1-1; d_gene: .; CDR3nt: TGTGCCAGCTCACGAGAGGGCGCTACTGAAGCTTTCTTT; CDR3aa: CASSREGATEAFF
v_gene: TRBV5-1; abundance: .; len: 14; j_gene: TRBJ2-2; d_gene: .; CDR3nt: TGCGCCAGCAGCCCCACAGGGACCACCGGGGAGCTGTTTTTT; CDR3aa: CASSPTGTTGELFF
v_gene: TRBV27; abundance: .; len: 16; j_gene: TRBJ2-3; d_gene: .; CDR3nt: TGTGCCAGCAGTTTAGAGGCGAGAACTAGCACAGATACGCAGTATTTT; CDR3aa: CASSLEARTSTDTQYF
v_gene: TRBV1; abundance: .; len: 13; j_gene: TRBJ1-4; d_gene: .; CDR3nt: TGCACCAGCAGCCCCGTACCGGAGGAAAAACTGTTTTTT; CDR3aa: CTSSPVPEEKLFF
v_gene: TRBV5-4; abundance: .; len: 16; j_gene: TRBJ2-5; d_gene: TRBD2; CDR3nt: TGTGCCAGCAGCCGAAGACTAGCGGGAGTGACAGAGACCCAGTACTTC; CDR3aa: CASSRRLAGVTETQYF
v_gene: TRBV21-1; abundance: .; len: 16; j_gene: TRBJ1-4; d_gene: .; CDR3nt: TGTGCCAGCACCGAAAGGGGTTCGTCCTACAGGGAAAAACTGTTTTTT; CDR3aa: CASTERGSSYREKLFF
v_gene: TRBV27; abundance: .; len: 13; j_gene: TRBJ1-1; d_gene: TRBD1; CDR3nt: TGTGCCAGCAGTCCGCGACAGGGAAGTACAGCTTTCTTT; CDR3aa: CASSPRQGSTAFF
v_gene: TRBV4-2; abundance: many; len: 20; j_gene: TRBJ2-3; d_gene: TRBD2; CDR3nt: TGTGCCAGCAGCCAAGAGAGGGGACTAGCGGGGGGCGTTAGCACAGATACGCAGTATTTT; CDR3aa: CASSQERGLAGGVSTDTQYF
v_gene: TRBV6-6; abundance: .; len: 14; j_gene: TRBJ2-3; d_gene: .; CDR3nt: TGTGCCAGCACCTCCCGAGGAGAATCAGATACGCAGTATTTT; CDR3aa: CASTSRGESDTQYF
v_gene: TRBV27; abundance: once; len: 19; j_gene: TRBJ2-3; d_gene: .; CDR3nt: TGTGCCAGCAGTTTATATTGGTGGGGGGGCAGGGGAAACACAGATACGCAGTATTTT; CDR3aa: CASSLYWWGGRGNTDTQYF
v_gene: TRBV12-3/TRBV12-4; abundance: .; len: 13; j_gene: TRBJ2-2; d_gene: TRBD2; CDR3nt: TGTGCCAGCAGTCGGACTAGCGTCGGGGAGCTGTTTTTT; CDR3aa: CASSRTSVGELFF
v_gene: TRBV5-1; abundance: once; len: 16; j_gene: TRBJ2-3; d_gene: TRBD2; CDR3nt: TGCGCCAGCAGCTTGGCTGTAGCGGGAGAGACAGATACGCAGTATTTT; CDR3aa: CASSLAVAGETDTQYF
v_gene: TRBV21-1; abundance: .; len: 17; j_gene: TRBJ2-3; d_gene: .; CDR3nt: TGTGCCAGCAGCAAAGCGCTTGGCGGGGGGGTAACAGATACGCAGTATTTT; CDR3aa: CASSKALGGGVTDTQYF
v_gene: TRBV15; abundance: .; len: 15; j_gene: TRBJ2-2; d_gene: TRBD1; CDR3nt: TGTGCCACCAGCACCTACACAGGGGGCACCGGGGAGCTGTTTTTT; CDR3aa: CATSTYTGGTGELFF
v_gene: TRBV18; abundance: once; len: 13; j_gene: TRBJ2-7; d_gene: .; CDR3nt: TGTGCCAGCTCACCGTGGGCAGCCTACGAGCAGTACTTC; CDR3aa: CASSPWAAYEQYF
v_gene: TRBV30; abundance: .; len: 11; j_gene: TRBJ1-4; d_gene: .; CDR3nt: TGTGCCTGGAAACAGGGTGAAAAACTGTTTTTT; CDR3aa: CAWKQGEKLFF
v_gene: TRBV2; abundance: .; len: 15; j_gene: TRBJ1-1; d_gene: TRBD1; CDR3nt: TGTGCCAGCAGTGAAGAGGGGGGACAGGGCACTCGGGCTTTCTTT; CDR3aa: CASSEEGGQGTRAFF
v_gene: TRBV27; abundance: .; len: 13; j_gene: TRBJ2-1; d_gene: .; CDR3nt: TGTGCCAGCAGGCGGGGCGCTCGGAATGAGCAGTTCTTC; CDR3aa: CASRRGARNEQFF
v_gene: TRBV18; abundance: .; len: 16; j_gene: TRBJ2-1; d_gene: TRBD1; CDR3nt: TGTGCCAGCTCACCACCTACAGGGGGCTCCTACAATGAGCAGTTCTTC; CDR3aa: CASSPPTGGSYNEQFF
v_gene: TRBV10-2; abundance: .; len: 16; j_gene: TRBJ2-3; d_gene: TRBD2; CDR3nt: TGCGCCAGCAGTAAGGGACTAGCGGGAGGCACAGATACGCAGTATTTT; CDR3aa: CASSKGLAGGTDTQYF
v_gene: TRBV7-2; abundance: .; len: 14; j_gene: TRBJ1-1; d_gene: .; CDR3nt: TGTGCCAGCAGCTTAGAAACGAGGTCCACTGAAGCTTTCTTT; CDR3aa: CASSLETRSTEAFF
v_gene: TRBV4-1; abundance: .; len: 14; j_gene: TRBJ2-1; d_gene: .; CDR3nt: TGCGCCAGCAGCCAAGGAGCGGAATACAATGAGCAGTTCTTC; CDR3aa: CASSQGAEYNEQFF
v_gene: TRBV18; abundance: .; len: 11; j_gene: TRBJ2-5; d_gene: .; CDR3nt: TGTGCCAGCTCACCAGAGGAGACCCAGTACTTC; CDR3aa: CASSPEETQYF
v_gene: TRBV2; abundance: few; len: 11; j_gene: TRBJ2-7; d_gene: .; CDR3nt: TGTGCCAGCACCCCGCGGCACGAGCAGTACTTC; CDR3aa: CASTPRHEQYF
v_gene: TRBV29-1; abundance: .; len: 13; j_gene: TRBJ1-2; d_gene: TRBD1; CDR3nt: TGCAGCGGGGCGACAGGGCCTAACTATGGCTACACCTTC; CDR3aa: CSGATGPNYGYTF
v_gene: TRBV20-1; abundance: .; len: 15; j_gene: TRBJ1-2; d_gene: TRBD1; CDR3nt: TGCAGTGCTAGTGGGACAGGGGGCGCGGGCTATGGCTACACCTTC; CDR3aa: CSASGTGGAGYGYTF
v_gene: TRBV10-1; abundance: .; len: 15; j_gene: TRBJ2-3; d_gene: TRBD1; CDR3nt: TGCGCCAGCAGTGTAATGGGACAGGGGTTGGATACGCAGTATTTT; CDR3aa: CASSVMGQGLDTQYF
v_gene: TRBV11-3; abundance: .; len: 13; j_gene: TRBJ2-1; d_gene: .; CDR3nt: TGTGCCAGCAGCTTAGAAGAGGGAGCTGAGCAGTTCTTC; CDR3aa: CASSLEEGAEQFF
v_gene: TRBV5-1; abundance: .; len: 13; j_gene: TRBJ2-2; d_gene: .; CDR3nt: TGCGCCAGCAGCTTGTGGGAGGCCGGGGAGCTGTTTTTT; CDR3aa: CASSLWEAGELFF
v_gene: TRBV10-3; abundance: .; len: 14; j_gene: TRBJ2-1; d_gene: .; CDR3nt: TGTGCCATCCGGTCGGGGGAGCGCTATAATGAGCAGTTCTTC; CDR3aa: CAIRSGERYNEQFF
v_gene: TRBV20-1; abundance: .; len: 16; j_gene: TRBJ2-5; d_gene: TRBD2; CDR3nt: TGCAGTGCTAGTGCCCTAGCGGGGGTGCCTCAAGAGACCCAGTACTTC; CDR3aa: CSASALAGVPQETQYF
v_gene: TRBV5-1; abundance: .; len: 19; j_gene: TRBJ2-3; d_gene: TRBD2; CDR3nt: TGCGCCAGCAGCTTGGGGCTAGCGGGAGTCTCTTTAAGCACAGATACGCAGTATTTT; CDR3aa: CASSLGLAGVSLSTDTQYF